The present entry profiles one T cell receptor (beta chain) with its context. This record belongs to a study of CD8 T cells in Susac syndrome. When the RNA was reverse transcribed, random hexamers were used with an input of roughly 0.45 to 1 ug. TCRdb reanalysed the immunoSEQ multiplex PCR reads using MiXCR and keeps one entry per CDR3 protein. Of 200,000 to 250,000 distinct CDR3 sequences listed, over 90% are singletons. The material sequenced was CD4+ T cells from PBMCs. The source is a human donor with multiple sclerosis.

The CDR3 nucleotides read TGTGCCAGCAGGATTAGCGGCCAAGAGACCCAGTACTTC. Amino acid sequence: CASRISGQETQYF. V gene TRBV6-2 or TRBV6-3 combines with J gene TRBJ2-5; weak D call: TRBD2 (6 bases). Trimming took off 6 bases at V and 1 base at J, with 9 bases between the two ends. Germline V gene data show CDR1 as MNHEY and CDR2 as SVGEGT. This CDR3 region has 13 residues.